Detailed here is one T cell receptor (beta chain). The antigen remains unidentified. No DNA is given; TCRdb re-called the 5' RACE reads and lists each CDR3 protein once. The sample has some 100,000 distinct CDR3 sequences; the top ten hold roughly 12%. The CDR3 is made up of 14 amino acids. Germline CDR1 is LGHDT and CDR2 is YNNKEL (reference sequence). This sample stems from a study of monozygotic twins with inflammatory bowel disease. Regarding the study as a whole: Treatment differences in immunosuppression may have added variability to the repertoires of patients. Healthy twins shared more clonotypes with others than IBD patients, most markedly active ones.

Collection yielded approximately 2.5 ml of blood per donor. Source material: blood. The rearrangement uses TRBV3-1 and TRBJ2-2. The source is a human donor with ulcerative colitis or Crohn's disease, or a healthy co-twin of an affected twin (not recorded which). CDR3 residues: CASSQDLGIGELFF.